Below are 27 T cell receptor beta chains sequenced from a single sample in a study of cytomegalovirus exposure and HLA in healthy donors. This PCR relied on a set of 60 Vbeta primers and 13 Jbeta primers. Repertoires were generated with immunoSEQ multiplex PCR, while TCRdb's copy carries only in-frame clones and drops some. This sample yields fewer than 200,000 clones, of which 75% to 90% are seen a single time; about 0.7% belongs to the top ten. The source material was PBMCs. These receptors came from a boy between 10 and 17 years old in good health and CMV-seronegative.

The rearrangement uses TRBV5-1 and TRBJ2-5; 10 bases map to TRBD1. Germline V CDR1 and CDR2: SGHRS, YFSETQ. V dropped 4 bases and J dropped 5; count of bases not matched to a gene: 8. CDR3 size: 15 residues. The CDR3 region is CASSTRQGATETQYF. In DNA, the CDR3 is TGCGCCAGCAGCACGCGACAGGGGGCGACGGAGACCCAGTACTTC.

The J gene is TRBJ2-1, the V gene TRBV7-9; 8 bases map to TRBD2. The V segment lost 5 bases and the J segment 7 bases; nucleotides outside the gene matches: 13. The germline gives CDR1 SEHNR, CDR2 FQNEAQ (reference sequence). The CDR3 covers 16 residues. This CDR3 reads CASSVLAGTSGNEQFF. In nucleotides, the CDR3 is TGTGCCAGCAGCGTATTAGCGGGAACCTCCGGTAATGAGCAGTTCTTC.

The V call is TRBV7-9, the J call TRBJ1-4, with 8 nucleotides matching TRBD1. After removal of 5 bases from V and 8 bases from J, the junction contained 10 bases not matched to a gene. Germline CDR1 is SEHNR and CDR2 is FQNEAQ (reference sequence). The CDR3 sequence is 15 residues long. The CDR3, as DNA: TGTGCCAGCAGCCGAGGACAGGGAAAGATAGAAAAACTGTTTTTT. Protein: CASSRGQGKIEKLFF.

The chain joins TRBV6-1 to TRBJ2-1, with 7 bases matching TRBD2. V lost 3 bases and J lost 8; bases outside the gene matches: 7. Germline V CDR1 and CDR2: MNHNS, SASEGT. CDR3 length: 14 amino acids. As DNA, the CDR3 is TGTGCCAGCAGTGAGATCGGCGGGAGAGATGAGCAGTTCTTC. Translating it yields CASSEIGGRDEQFF.

The chain employs TRBV9 and TRBJ2-6; no reliable D call. Germline assignment: CDR1 SGDLS and CDR2 YYNGEE. The length of the CDR3 is 15 residues. V was pared by 5 bases and J by 0 bases, with 9 bases between. As DNA, the CDR3 is TGTGCCAGCAGTCTATCGAACTCTGGGGCCAACGTCCTGACTTTC. Amino acids: CASSLSNSGANVLTF.

The chain joins TRBV4-1 to TRBJ2-7; D is undetermined. Germline V gives CDR1 MGHRA, CDR2 YSYEKL. This CDR3 region has 13 residues. Trimming took 6 bases from V and 3 from J, leaving 12 bases between them. The DNA for the CDR3 is TGCGCCAGCAGGGAAGTAGGAGACTACGAGCAGTACTTC. This codes for CASREVGDYEQYF.

The chain joins TRBV7-9 to TRBJ1-2; the D gene is possibly TRBD1 (6 bases). Deletions cut 1 base from V and 4 bases from J, with 10 bases between. CDR3 length equals 14 residues. Germline V CDR1 and CDR2: SEHNR, FQNEAQ (reference sequence). The CDR3 sequence is CASSLEQGFYGYTF. The CDR3 DNA is TGTGCCAGCAGCTTAGAACAGGGATTCTATGGCTACACCTTC.

The V call is TRBV6-5, the J call TRBJ1-1, with no clear D. Germline CDR1 and CDR2: MNHEY and SVGAGI. Trimming stripped 0 bases from V and 3 bases from J, with 8 bases between. The CDR3 consists of 14 residues. CDR3 amino acids: CASSYSAAHTEAFF. CDR3 in DNA: TGTGCCAGCAGTTACTCCGCGGCGCACACTGAAGCTTTCTTT.

The rearrangement links TRBV7-6 to TRBJ2-7, with D maybe TRBD1 (5 bases). The CDR3 length is 15 residues. Per germline, CDR1 SGHVS and CDR2 FNYEAQ. The V end was cut by 0 bases, the J end by 1 base, with 10 bases between. The CDR3 sequence: CASSLAPDRSYEQYF. CDR3 nucleotide sequence: TGTGCCAGCAGCTTAGCTCCTGACAGATCCTACGAGCAGTACTTC.

The V gene is TRBV5-4, the J gene TRBJ1-1; D not resolved. The CDR3 is 16 residues long. V lost 2 bases, J lost 4 bases, and 18 bases lay in between. CDR1 and CDR2 from the germline V gene are SGHNT and YYREEE (reference sequence). The CDR3 sequence: CASSLPLGSTGTEAFF. CDR3 DNA: TGTGCCAGCAGCTTACCGCTGGGTTCGACGGGCACTGAAGCTTTCTTT.

J is TRBJ1-4 and V is TRBV9; tentative D call: TRBD1 (6 bases). Germline CDR1 SGDLS, CDR2 YYNGEE. The CDR3 runs 15 residues. Trimming removed 3 bases at V and 7 bases at J, with 16 bases between. The CDR3 region is CASSAVGGAREKLFF. DNA for the CDR3: TGTGCCAGCAGCGCTGTTGGGGGGGCGCGTGAAAAACTGTTTTTT.

V is TRBV5-1 and J is TRBJ1-4; perhaps TRBD1 as D (6 bases). Trimming removed 2 bases at V and 3 bases at J, with 11 bases between. Per germline, CDR1 SGHRS and CDR2 YFSETQ. CDR3 length: 15 amino acids. The CDR3 sequence is CASSLRTASNEKLFF. Written as DNA, the CDR3 is TGCGCCAGCAGCTTAAGGACAGCCTCTAATGAAAAACTGTTTTTT.

The chain has TRBV5-1 and TRBJ2-2; tentatively, D is TRBD2 (5 bases). This CDR3 spans 16 amino acids. The V gene lost 3 bases and the J gene lost 3 bases, with 15 bases spanning the gap. The germline gives CDR1 SGHRS, CDR2 YFSETQ. CDR3 nucleotides: TGCGCCAGCAGCTCGCGCCCGAGCGGATACACCGGGGAGCTGTTTTTT. Protein product: CASSSRPSGYTGELFF.

The chain employs TRBV7-2 and TRBJ2-6; D may be TRBD1 (5 bases). V shed 5 bases and J shed 4 bases, with 18 bases lying between them. The CDR3 totals 17 residues. The germline CDR1 and CDR2 sequences are SGHTA and FQGNSA. The CDR3 here is CASSRRLPGSGANVLTF. The CDR3 DNA is TGTGCCAGCAGCCGAAGATTACCAGGGTCCGGGGCCAACGTCCTGACTTTC.

The chain has TRBV5-1 and TRBJ2-2; 7 bases align to TRBD2. This CDR3 spans 17 amino acids. CDR1 and CDR2 from the germline V gene are SGHRS and YFSETQ. V trimming: 1 base; J trimming: 5 bases; junction bases outside the gene matches: 11. The DNA for the CDR3 is TGCGCCAGCAGCTTGATGCGGGAGCACATAGGAACCGGGGAGCTGTTTTTT. Protein sequence: CASSLMREHIGTGELFF.

The rearrangement joins TRBV6-5 to TRBJ1-2; D might be TRBD1 (6 bases). The CDR3 sequence is 14 residues long. Between the trimmed V and J ends, which lost 10 bases and 5 bases, there was a span of 20 bases. CDR1 is MNHEY, CDR2 SVGAGI, per germline. DNA for the CDR3: TGTGCCACCTTACGGGACAAGGGATTGTATGGCTACACCTTC. Amino acids: CATLRDKGLYGYTF.

CDR3 loop: CASSQERDTEAFF. In nucleotides, the CDR3 is TGTGCCAGCAGCCAAGAACGGGACACTGAAGCTTTCTTT. The V and J genes are TRBV14 and TRBJ1-1; D is ambiguous. This CDR3 is 13 amino acids long. Germline V gene data show CDR1 as SGHDN and CDR2 as FVKESK. V dropped 0 bases and J dropped 3 bases, with 5 bases sitting between them. Full variable domain (missing parts from reference TRBV14 and TRBJ1-1): EAGVTQFPSHSVIEKGQTVTLRCDPISGHDNLYWYRRVMGKEIKFLLHFVKESKQDESGMPNNRFLAERTGGTYSTLKVQPAELEDSGVYFCASSQERDTEAFFGQGTRLTVV.

The chain joins TRBV9 to TRBJ1-1, with D possibly TRBD1 on 6 matching bases. This CDR3 comprises 15 residues. The V gene's germline CDR1 is SGDLS and CDR2 YYNGEE. Trimming took off 0 bases at V and 1 base at J, with 10 bases between the two ends. The CDR3 loop reads CASSVAGGRNTEAFF. CDR3 DNA sequence: TGTGCCAGCAGCGTAGCTGGGGGCCGGAACACTGAAGCTTTCTTT.

The rearrangement links TRBV4-3 to TRBJ2-7; 13 positions agree with TRBD2. J lost 3 bases, V lost 1 base, and 3 bases had no gene match. Germline CDR1 reads LGHNA; CDR2 reads YSLEER. The CDR3 consists of 16 residues. The CDR3 DNA follows: TGCGCCAGCAGCCAAGGACTAGCGGGGGGTATCTACGAGCAGTACTTC. Translation gives CASSQGLAGGIYEQYF.

This clone was recorded once. The chain is built from TRBV5-1 and TRBJ1-1; 7 nucleotides match TRBD1. Germline lookup yields CDR1 SGHRS and CDR2 YFSETQ. The CDR3 loop spans 15 amino acids. V was clipped by 4 bases and J by 4 bases; unmatched bases: 10. The CDR3 DNA reads TGCGCCAGCAGCCTACATAGACAGGGCTCCACTGAAGCTTTCTTT. This translates into CASSLHRQGSTEAFF.

The chain is built from TRBV6-5 and TRBJ2-7; 8 bases match TRBD2. CDR3 size: 14 residues. J lost 7 bases, V lost 7 bases, and 12 bases had no gene match. CDR1 MNHEY and CDR2 SVGAGI come from the germline V gene. DNA of the CDR3: TGTGCCAGCATGCCACAACTAGCGGCGGAAGAGCAGTACTTC. Its translation: CASMPQLAAEEQYF.

The chain carries TRBV5-1 and TRBJ1-2, with a weak D call TRBD1 (5 bases). Trimming took off 2 bases at V and 2 bases at J, with 7 bases between the two ends. Germline values: CDR1 SGHRS, CDR2 YFSETQ. This CDR3 region has 13 residues. The CDR3 is CASSFQGNYGYTF. CDR3 nucleotides: TGCGCCAGCAGCTTCCAGGGCAACTATGGCTACACCTTC. Based on the CDR3 plus reference TRBV5-1 and TRBJ1-2, the full variable domain is KAGVTQTPRYLIKTRGQQVTLSCSPISGHRSVSWYQQTPGQGLQFLFEYFSETQRNKGNFPGRFSGRQFSNSRSEMNVSTLELGDSALYLCASSFQGNYGYTFGSGTRLTVV.

The rearrangement links TRBV5-4 to TRBJ1-2; D perhaps matches TRBD1 (6 bases). The V gene's germline CDR1 is SGHNT and CDR2 YYREEE (reference sequence). V shed 0 bases and J shed 4 bases, with 16 bases lying between them. The CDR3 is 16 amino acids. The DNA of the CDR3 is TGTGCCAGCAGCTTGGTAGGCGGCAGGGGAGTCTATGGCTACACCTTC. Its translation: CASSLVGGRGVYGYTF.

The J gene is TRBJ2-1, the V gene TRBV30, with 8 bases aligning to TRBD1. The CDR3 length is 13 residues. The ends lost 2 bases at V and 7 bases at J; junction bases unmatched: 4. Germline CDR1 and CDR2: GTSNPN and SVGIG (reference sequence). The CDR3 DNA sequence: TGTGCCTGGAGTAAGGACAGGGATAATGAGCAGTTCTTC. This translates into CAWSKDRDNEQFF.

V and J are TRBV2 and TRBJ2-1; TRBD2 matches at 11 bases. Germline V gene sequence: CDR1 SNHLY, CDR2 FYNNEI. With 7 bases clipped from V and 2 bases from J, the junction kept 4 bases outside the gene matches. The CDR3 is 15 amino acids. CDR3 in amino acids: CASNQGLAAYNEQFF. CDR3 bases: TGTGCCAGCAACCAGGGACTAGCGGCCTACAATGAGCAGTTCTTC.

The chain combines TRBV14 with TRBJ1-2; a possible D gene is TRBD1 (5 bases). Trimming took 3 bases from V and 2 from J, leaving 7 bases between them. Germline loops: CDR1 SGHDN, CDR2 FVKESK. The CDR3 consists of 13 residues. The CDR3 is CASSQDNNYGYTF. CDR3 coding DNA: TGTGCCAGCAGCCAGGACAACAACTATGGCTACACCTTC.

The J gene is TRBJ2-7, the V gene TRBV29-1; TRBD1 matches 8 bases. The germline CDR1 and CDR2 sequences are SQVTM and ANQGSEA. CDR3 length: 13 amino acids. Unmatched junction bases numbered 1, after V lost 1 base and J lost 2 bases. CDR3 protein: CSVEADRAYEQYF. In DNA form, the CDR3 reads TGCAGCGTTGAAGCGGACAGGGCCTACGAGCAGTACTTC.